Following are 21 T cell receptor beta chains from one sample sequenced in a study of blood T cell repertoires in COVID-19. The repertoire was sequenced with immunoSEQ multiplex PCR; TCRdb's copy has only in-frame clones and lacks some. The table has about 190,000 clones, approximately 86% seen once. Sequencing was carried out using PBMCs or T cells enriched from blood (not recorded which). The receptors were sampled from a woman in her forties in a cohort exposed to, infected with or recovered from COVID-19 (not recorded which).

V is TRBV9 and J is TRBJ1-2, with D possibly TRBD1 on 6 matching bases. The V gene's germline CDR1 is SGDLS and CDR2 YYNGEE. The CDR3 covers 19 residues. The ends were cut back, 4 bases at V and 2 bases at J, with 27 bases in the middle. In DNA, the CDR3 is TGTGCCAGCAGCCCCACCCCTCGGCAGGGGTGTTGTAACAACTATGGCTACACCTTC. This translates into CASSPTPRQGCCNNYGYTF.

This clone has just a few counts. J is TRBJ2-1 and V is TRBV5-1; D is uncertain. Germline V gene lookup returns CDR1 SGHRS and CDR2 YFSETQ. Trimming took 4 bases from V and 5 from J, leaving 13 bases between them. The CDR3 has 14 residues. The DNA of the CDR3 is TGCGCCAGCAGCCCCGAGCACAGTAACAATGAGCAGTTCTTC. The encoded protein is CASSPEHSNNEQFF.

CDR3 nucleotides: TGTGCCAGCAGCCCGGACAGTCATAGCAATCAGCCCCAGCATTTT. Translating gives CASSPDSHSNQPQHF. The chain links TRBV7-9 to TRBJ1-5, with D perhaps TRBD1 (6 bases). Germline V lookup: CDR1 SEHNR, CDR2 FQNEAQ (reference sequence). CDR3 size: 15 residues. Trimming cost V 5 bases and J 0 bases, with 11 bases left between them.

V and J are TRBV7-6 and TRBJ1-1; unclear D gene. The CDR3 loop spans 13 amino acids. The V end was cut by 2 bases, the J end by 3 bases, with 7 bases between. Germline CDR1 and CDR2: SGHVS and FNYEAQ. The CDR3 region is CASSLNQDTEAFF. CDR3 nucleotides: TGTGCCAGCAGCTTAAATCAGGACACTGAAGCTTTCTTT.

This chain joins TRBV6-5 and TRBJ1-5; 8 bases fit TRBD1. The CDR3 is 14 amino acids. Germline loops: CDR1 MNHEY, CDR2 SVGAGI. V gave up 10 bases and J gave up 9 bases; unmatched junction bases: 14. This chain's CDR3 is CAIRQGPGGWPQHF. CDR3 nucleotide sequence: TGTGCCATCAGACAGGGGCCGGGGGGGTGGCCCCAGCATTTT.

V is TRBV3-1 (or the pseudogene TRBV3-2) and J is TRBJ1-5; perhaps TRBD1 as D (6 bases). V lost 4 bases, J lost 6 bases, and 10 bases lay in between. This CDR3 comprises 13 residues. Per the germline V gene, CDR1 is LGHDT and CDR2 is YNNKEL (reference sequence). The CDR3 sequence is CASSLQGFQPQHF. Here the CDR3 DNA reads TGTGCCAGCAGCCTACAGGGTTTTCAGCCCCAGCATTTT.

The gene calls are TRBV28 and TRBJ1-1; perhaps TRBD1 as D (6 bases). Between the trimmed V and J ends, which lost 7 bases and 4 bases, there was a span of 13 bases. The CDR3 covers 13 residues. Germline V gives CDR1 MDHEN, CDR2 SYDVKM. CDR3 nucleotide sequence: TGTGCCAGCAAACAACTAGGGGGCACTGAAGCTTTCTTT. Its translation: CASKQLGGTEAFF.

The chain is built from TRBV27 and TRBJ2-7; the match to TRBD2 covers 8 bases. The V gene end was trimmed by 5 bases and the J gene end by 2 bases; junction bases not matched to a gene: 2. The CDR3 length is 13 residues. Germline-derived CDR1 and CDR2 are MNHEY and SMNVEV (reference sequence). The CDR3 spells CASSPAGAYEQYF. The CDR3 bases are TGTGCCAGCAGTCCAGCGGGAGCCTACGAGCAGTACTTC.

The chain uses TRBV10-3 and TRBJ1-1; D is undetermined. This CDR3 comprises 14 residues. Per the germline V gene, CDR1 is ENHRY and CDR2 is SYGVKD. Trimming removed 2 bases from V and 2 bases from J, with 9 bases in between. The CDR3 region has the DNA TGTGCCATCAGTGAGGCGGGGATTAACACTGAAGCTTTCTTT. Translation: CAISEAGINTEAFF.

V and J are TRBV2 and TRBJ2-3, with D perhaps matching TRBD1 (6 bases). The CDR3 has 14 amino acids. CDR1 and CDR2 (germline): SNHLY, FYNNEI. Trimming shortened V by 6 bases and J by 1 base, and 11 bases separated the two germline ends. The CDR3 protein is CASRLDRRTDTQYF. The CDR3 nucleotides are TGTGCCAGCAGACTAGACAGGCGCACAGATACGCAGTATTTT. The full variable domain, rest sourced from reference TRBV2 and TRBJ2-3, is EPEVTQTPSHQVTQMGQEVILRCVPISNHLYFYWYRQILGQKVEFLVSFYNNEISEKSEIFDDQFSVERPDGSNFTLKIRSTKLEDSAMYFCASRLDRRTDTQYFGPGTRLTVL.

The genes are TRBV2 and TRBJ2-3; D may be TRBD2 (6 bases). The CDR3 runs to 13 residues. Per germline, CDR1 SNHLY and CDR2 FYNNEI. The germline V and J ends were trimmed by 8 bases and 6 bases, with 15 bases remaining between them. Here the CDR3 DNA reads TGTGCCAGCTCGGTGGGAGGCGCTGATACGCAGTATTTT. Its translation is CASSVGGADTQYF.

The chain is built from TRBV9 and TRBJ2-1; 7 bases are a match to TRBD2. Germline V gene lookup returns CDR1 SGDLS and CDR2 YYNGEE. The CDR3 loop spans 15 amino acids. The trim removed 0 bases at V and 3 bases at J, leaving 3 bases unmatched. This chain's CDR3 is CASSVEGLVYNEQFF. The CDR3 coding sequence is TGTGCCAGCAGCGTAGAAGGACTAGTCTACAATGAGCAGTTCTTC.

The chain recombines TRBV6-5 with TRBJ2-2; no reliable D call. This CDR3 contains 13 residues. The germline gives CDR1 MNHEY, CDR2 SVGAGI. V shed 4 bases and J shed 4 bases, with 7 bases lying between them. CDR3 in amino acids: CASSSVLTGELFF. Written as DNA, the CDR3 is TGTGCCAGCAGTTCCGTCCTCACCGGGGAGCTGTTTTTT.

This CDR3 is CASSPRQGAEAFF. For the CDR3, the DNA is TGTGCCAGCAGCCCTAGACAGGGAGCTGAAGCTTTCTTT. The genes are TRBV3-1 (or the pseudogene TRBV3-2) and TRBJ1-1; the match to TRBD1 covers 7 bases. Germline-derived CDR1 and CDR2 are LGHDT and YNNKEL (reference sequence). The CDR3 sequence is 13 residues long. Germline trimming cut 4 bases from V and 6 bases from J; bases unmatched to any gene: 5.

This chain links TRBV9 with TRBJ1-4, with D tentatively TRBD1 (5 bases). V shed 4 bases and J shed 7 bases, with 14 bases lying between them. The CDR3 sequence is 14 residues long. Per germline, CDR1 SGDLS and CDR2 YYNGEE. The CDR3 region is CASSQSRVREKLFF. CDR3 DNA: TGTGCCAGCAGCCAATCCAGGGTTCGTGAAAAACTGTTTTTT.

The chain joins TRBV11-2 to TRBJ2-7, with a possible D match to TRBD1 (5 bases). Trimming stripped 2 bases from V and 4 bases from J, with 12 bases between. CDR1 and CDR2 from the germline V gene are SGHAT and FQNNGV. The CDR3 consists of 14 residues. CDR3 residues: CASSLQGTRYEQYF. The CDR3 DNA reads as TGTGCCAGCAGCTTACAGGGCACACGGTACGAGCAGTACTTC.

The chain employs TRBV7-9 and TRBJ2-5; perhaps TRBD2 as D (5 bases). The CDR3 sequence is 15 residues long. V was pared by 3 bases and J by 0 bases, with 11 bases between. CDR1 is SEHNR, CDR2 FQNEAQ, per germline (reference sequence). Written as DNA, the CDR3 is TGTGCCAGCAGCTTCACACGGAGGCACCAAGAGACCCAGTACTTC. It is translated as CASSFTRRHQETQYF.

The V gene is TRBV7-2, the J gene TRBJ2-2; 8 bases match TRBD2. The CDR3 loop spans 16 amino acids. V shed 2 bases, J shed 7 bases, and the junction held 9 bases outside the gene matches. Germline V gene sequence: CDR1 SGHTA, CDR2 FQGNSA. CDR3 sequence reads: CASSLRIAGFGGELFF. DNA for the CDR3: TGTGCCAGCAGCTTAAGAATAGCGGGGTTCGGCGGGGAGCTGTTTTTT.

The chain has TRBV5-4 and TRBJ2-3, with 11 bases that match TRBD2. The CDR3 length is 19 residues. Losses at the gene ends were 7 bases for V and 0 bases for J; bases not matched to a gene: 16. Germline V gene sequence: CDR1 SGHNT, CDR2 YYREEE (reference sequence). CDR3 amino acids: CASVPAGTSGTTSTDTQYF. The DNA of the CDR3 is TGTGCCAGCGTTCCCGCAGGGACTAGCGGTACCACTAGCACAGATACGCAGTATTTT.

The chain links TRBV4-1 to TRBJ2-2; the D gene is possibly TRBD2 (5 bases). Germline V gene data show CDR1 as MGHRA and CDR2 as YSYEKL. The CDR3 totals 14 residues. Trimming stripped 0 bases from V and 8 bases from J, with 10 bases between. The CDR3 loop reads CASSQEEGRGELFF. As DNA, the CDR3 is TGCGCCAGCAGCCAAGAAGAGGGAAGAGGGGAGCTGTTTTTT.

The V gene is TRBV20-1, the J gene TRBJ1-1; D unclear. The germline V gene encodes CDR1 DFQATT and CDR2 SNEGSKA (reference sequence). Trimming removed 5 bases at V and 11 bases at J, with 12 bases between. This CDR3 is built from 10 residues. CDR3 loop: CSAPGGAAFF. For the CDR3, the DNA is TGCAGTGCTCCGGGAGGAGCGGCTTTCTTT.